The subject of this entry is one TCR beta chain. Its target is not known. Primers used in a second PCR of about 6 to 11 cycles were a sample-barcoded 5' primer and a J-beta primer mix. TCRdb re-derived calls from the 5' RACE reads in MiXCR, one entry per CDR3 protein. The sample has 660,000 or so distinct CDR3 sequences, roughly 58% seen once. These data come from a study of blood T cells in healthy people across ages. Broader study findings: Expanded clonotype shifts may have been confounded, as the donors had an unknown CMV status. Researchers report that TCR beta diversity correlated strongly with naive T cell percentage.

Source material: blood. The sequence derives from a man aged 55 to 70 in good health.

CDR3 DNA: TGTGCCAGCACCATGACAGGGCCATATGGCTACACCTTC. This encodes CASTMTGPYGYTF. The chain is built from TRBV6-6 and TRBJ1-2, with 7 bases aligning to TRBD1. The CDR3 sequence is 13 residues long. V was pared by 7 bases and J by 5 bases, with 7 bases of the junction left unmatched. Germline V gives CDR1 MNHNY, CDR2 SVGAGI (reference sequence).